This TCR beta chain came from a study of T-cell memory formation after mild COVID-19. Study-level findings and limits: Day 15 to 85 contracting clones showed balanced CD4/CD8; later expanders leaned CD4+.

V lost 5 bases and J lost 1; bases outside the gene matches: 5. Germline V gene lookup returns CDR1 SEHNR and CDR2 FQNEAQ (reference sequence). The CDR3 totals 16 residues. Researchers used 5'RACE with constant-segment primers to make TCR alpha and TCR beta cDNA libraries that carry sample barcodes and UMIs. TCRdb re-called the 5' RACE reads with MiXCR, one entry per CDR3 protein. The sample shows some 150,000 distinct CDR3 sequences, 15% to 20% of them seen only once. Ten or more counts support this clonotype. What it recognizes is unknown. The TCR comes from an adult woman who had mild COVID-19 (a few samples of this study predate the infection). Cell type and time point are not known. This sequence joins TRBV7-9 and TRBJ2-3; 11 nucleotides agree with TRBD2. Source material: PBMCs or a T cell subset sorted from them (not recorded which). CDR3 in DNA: TGTGCCAGCAGCCACGGGACTAGCGGACGCACAGATACGCAGTATTTT. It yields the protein CASSHGTSGRTDTQYF.